The 14 T cell receptor beta chains presented below share a single source sample, sequenced in a study of shared clonotypes between healthy human individuals. The repertoire was sequenced with immunoSEQ multiplex PCR; TCRdb's copy has only in-frame clones and lacks some. The profile shows fewer than 650,000 clones, 70% to 80% of them singletons. The sequenced material came from PBMCs. These receptors were obtained from a middle-aged woman in good health. Some clones in this sample may be carry-over from other donors' samples.

The chain recombines TRBV6-1 with TRBJ2-7; the D is unclear. The CDR3 sequence is 12 residues long. Deletions cut 6 bases from V and 4 bases from J, with 10 bases between. The V gene's germline CDR1 is MNHNS and CDR2 SASEGT. CDR3 amino acids: CASRGWGYEQYF. The CDR3, as DNA: TGTGCCAGCAGGGGTTGGGGATACGAGCAGTACTTC.

This clone came up a few times. The chain joins TRBV9 to TRBJ2-6; 11 bases are a match to TRBD1. In germline, CDR1 is SGDLS, CDR2 YYNGEE. V lost 5 bases to trimming and J lost 3 bases; unmatched junction nucleotides: 4. The CDR3 has 16 amino acids. This CDR3 is CASSRTGGGGANVLTF. CDR3 DNA sequence: TGTGCCAGCAGTAGGACAGGGGGCGGTGGGGCCAACGTCCTGACTTTC.

The V call is TRBV28, the J call TRBJ1-2; D gene unclear. The CDR3 spans 16 residues. V lost 4 bases, J lost 0 bases, and 15 bases lay in between. Germline values: CDR1 MDHEN, CDR2 SYDVKM. The CDR3 nucleotides read TGTGCCAGCAGTTCCCCCTACGACAATCCTAACTATGGCTACACCTTC. Translating it yields CASSSPYDNPNYGYTF.

The chain recombines TRBV28 with TRBJ2-7; D uncertain. The CDR3 totals 14 residues. The ends were cut back, 5 bases at V and 0 bases at J, with 11 bases in the middle. Per the germline V gene, CDR1 is MDHEN and CDR2 is SYDVKM. CDR3 amino acids: CASSGVAVSYEQYF. The CDR3 nucleotides are TGTGCCAGCAGTGGGGTAGCTGTCTCCTACGAGCAGTACTTC.

CDR3 residues: CASSLWTGAGNEQFF. CDR3 bases: TGTGCCAGCAGTTTATGGACAGGGGCTGGGAATGAGCAGTTCTTC. The chain carries TRBV27 and TRBJ2-1; the match to TRBD1 covers 9 bases. CDR3 length: 15 residues. V trimming: 1 base; J trimming: 7 bases; junction bases outside the gene matches: 5. The germline V gene encodes CDR1 MNHEY and CDR2 SMNVEV (reference sequence).

The J gene is TRBJ1-1, the V gene TRBV27; D perhaps matches TRBD1 (6 bases). Germline V lookup: CDR1 MNHEY, CDR2 SMNVEV (reference sequence). The V and J ends lost 3 bases and 6 bases respectively, with 11 bases between them. The CDR3 has 13 amino acids. In nucleotides, the CDR3 is TGTGCCAGCAGTTTGGGCAGGGGCGCTGAAGCTTTCTTT. Translated, it gives CASSLGRGAEAFF.

The V and J genes are TRBV28 and TRBJ1-5; weak D call: TRBD1 (5 bases). Germline V gene data show CDR1 as MDHEN and CDR2 as SYDVKM. The CDR3 sequence is 16 residues long. Trimming stripped 6 bases from V and 4 bases from J, with 19 bases between. This CDR3 is CASSSVWGTGNQPQHF. For the CDR3, the DNA is TGTGCCAGCAGCTCCGTTTGGGGGACGGGAAATCAGCCCCAGCATTTT.

This clone was seen only a few times. J is TRBJ2-6 and V is TRBV7-3; possibly TRBD1 for D (5 bases). In germline, CDR1 is SGHTA, CDR2 FQGTGA. V was trimmed by 5 bases and J by 0 bases, leaving 8 bases between them. There are 15 residues in the CDR3. In nucleotides, the CDR3 is TGTGCCAGCAGCCAGACAGCCTCTGGGGCCAACGTCCTGACTTTC. Translation gives CASSQTASGANVLTF.

The rearrangement joins TRBV2 to TRBJ2-1; 8 nucleotides match TRBD2. CDR3 size: 15 residues. Germline CDR1 reads SNHLY; CDR2 reads FYNNEI. J was trimmed by 0 bases and V by 8 bases; bases with no gene match: 6. The CDR3 sequence: CASGQTSASYNEQFF. Here the CDR3 DNA reads TGTGCCAGCGGCCAGACTAGCGCCTCCTACAATGAGCAGTTCTTC.

The CDR3 region has the DNA TGTGCCAGCAGTGACGGGGGGTCTACCGGGGAGCTGTTTTTT. The encoded protein is CASSDGGSTGELFF. The chain uses TRBV6-4 and TRBJ2-2; maybe TRBD2 (6 bases). V was pared by 2 bases and J by 5 bases, with 9 bases between. Germline V gene data show CDR1 as MRHNA and CDR2 as SNTAGT. The length of the CDR3 is 14 residues.

This clone was recorded many times. CDR3 loop: CASSGGGVSNQPQHF. The CDR3 DNA sequence: TGTGCCAGCAGTGGGGGAGGCGTTAGCAATCAGCCCCAGCATTTT. J is TRBJ1-5 and V is TRBV6-1; D unresolved. Germline V CDR1 and CDR2: MNHNS, SASEGT. There are 15 residues in the CDR3. V was pared by 4 bases and J by 0 bases, with 10 bases between.

V and J are TRBV28 and TRBJ2-1; D is unclear. This CDR3 has 14 amino acids. Trimming removed 5 bases at V and 8 bases at J, with 16 bases between. From germline, CDR1 is MDHEN and CDR2 SYDVKM. The CDR3 region is CASSLGAPQHEQFF. DNA of the CDR3: TGTGCCAGCAGTCTGGGCGCACCTCAACATGAGCAGTTCTTC.

The chain couples TRBV27 to TRBJ1-2; D might be TRBD1 (5 bases). This CDR3 region has 15 residues. Trimming took 3 bases from V and 3 from J, leaving 14 bases between them. The germline V gene encodes CDR1 MNHEY and CDR2 SMNVEV (reference sequence). The CDR3 region is CASSFYAGWDYGYTF. CDR3 nucleotide sequence: TGTGCCAGCAGTTTTTACGCAGGGTGGGACTATGGCTACACCTTC.

The genes are TRBV5-1 and TRBJ2-3; no reliable D call. From germline, CDR1 is SGHRS and CDR2 YFSETQ. The CDR3 sequence is 14 residues long. Trimming shortened V by 0 bases and J by 2 bases, and 7 bases separated the two germline ends. DNA of the CDR3: TGCGCCAGCAGCTTGGCCCCTTACACAGATACGCAGTATTTT. Translated: CASSLAPYTDTQYF.